The clone carrying this TCR beta chain came up a few times. Antigen: not known. These data are taken from a study of T cells after yellow fever vaccination. Study-wide points: The secondary response was weaker but peaked faster, day 5 versus 15. Abundant bulk-population clonotypes could contaminate the FACS-sorted repertoires.

A universal primer site and UMIs were added as TCR cDNA was made by 5'RACE template switching. TCRdb processed the 5' RACE reads anew with MiXCR; each CDR3 protein has one entry. Of 400,000 or so distinct CDR3 sequences in the sample, approximately 10% were seen once. The V end was cut by 2 bases, the J end by 4 bases, with 9 bases between. Germline CDR1 SGHTA, CDR2 FQGNSA. The CDR3 runs to 14 residues. The receptor was isolated from a man between 18 and 29 years old who received the YFV17D yellow fever vaccine. Source: PBMCs, taken on the day of the first yellow fever vaccination. V usage is TRBV7-2 and J usage is TRBJ2-1; no reliable D call. CDR3 protein: CASSLSRIYNEQFF. CDR3 bases: TGTGCCAGCAGCTTAAGTAGGATATACAATGAGCAGTTCTTC.